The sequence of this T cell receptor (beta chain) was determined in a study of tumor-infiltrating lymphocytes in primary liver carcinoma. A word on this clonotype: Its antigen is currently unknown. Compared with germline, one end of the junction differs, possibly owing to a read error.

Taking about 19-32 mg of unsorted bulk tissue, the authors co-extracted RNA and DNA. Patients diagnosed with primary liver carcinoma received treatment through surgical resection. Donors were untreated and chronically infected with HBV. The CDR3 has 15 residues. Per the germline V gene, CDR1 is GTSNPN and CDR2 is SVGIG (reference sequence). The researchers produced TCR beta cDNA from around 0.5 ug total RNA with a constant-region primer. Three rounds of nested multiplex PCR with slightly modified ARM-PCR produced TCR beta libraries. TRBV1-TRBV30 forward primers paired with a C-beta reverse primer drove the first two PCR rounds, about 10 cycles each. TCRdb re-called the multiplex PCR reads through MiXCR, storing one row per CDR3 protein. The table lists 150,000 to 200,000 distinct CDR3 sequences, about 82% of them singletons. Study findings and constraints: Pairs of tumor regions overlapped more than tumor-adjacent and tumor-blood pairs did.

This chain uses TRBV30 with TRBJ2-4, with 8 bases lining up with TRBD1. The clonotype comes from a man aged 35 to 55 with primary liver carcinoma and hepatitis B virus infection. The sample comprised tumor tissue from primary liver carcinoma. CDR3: CAWRRRDRTKYIQYF. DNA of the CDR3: TGTGCCTGGAGGAGACGGGACAGGACCAAATACATTCAGTACTTC.